Presented here are 8 T cell receptor beta chains from one specimen sequenced in a study of CD8 T cells in Susac syndrome. RNA in amounts of roughly 0.5 to 1 ug was reverse transcribed with random hexamers. TCRdb used MiXCR to reprocess the immunoSEQ multiplex PCR reads, holding one entry per CDR3 protein. The data hold around 300,000 distinct CDR3 sequences, with 90% to 95% observed a single time. Sequencing input: CD4+ T cells from PBMCs. The receptors come from a human donor with multiple sclerosis.

The chain employs TRBV20-1 and TRBJ2-5; D is unresolved. Trimming shortened V by 0 bases and J by 4 bases, and 18 bases separated the two germline ends. In germline, CDR1 is DFQATT, CDR2 SNEGSKA (reference sequence). This CDR3 is 16 amino acids long. This CDR3 reads CSARDHAPGARETQYF. As DNA, the CDR3 is TGCAGTGCTAGAGATCATGCGCCTGGCGCTCGAGAGACCCAGTACTTC.

This rearrangement joins TRBV12-3 or TRBV12-4 to TRBJ2-4; 12 bases are shared with TRBD2. With 3 bases clipped from V and 0 bases from J, the junction kept 12 bases outside the gene matches. The CDR3 has 20 residues. The CDR3 region has the DNA TGTGCCAGCAGTTTGTTCTGGACTAGCGGGGATTCCCTAGCCAAAAACATTCAGTACTTC. It specifies CASSLFWTSGDSLAKNIQYF.

This clonotype has only a few counts. The V and J genes are TRBV24-1 and TRBJ2-7, with D perhaps matching TRBD1 (6 bases). In germline, CDR1 is KGHDR, CDR2 SFDVKD. This CDR3 region has 13 residues. V gave up 6 bases and J gave up 2 bases, with 10 bases separating them. The CDR3 region has the DNA TGTGCCACCAGTCCAGGGGCCACCTACGAGCAGTACTTC. Amino acids: CATSPGATYEQYF.

The rearrangement links TRBV5-1 to TRBJ1-2; tentative D call: TRBD1 (5 bases). The CDR3 contains 13 residues. Germline V gene lookup returns CDR1 SGHRS and CDR2 YFSETQ. V lost 4 bases and J lost 8, with 15 bases in between. CDR3 residues: CASSPRERGGYTF. DNA of the CDR3: TGCGCCAGCAGCCCTCGTGAGAGGGGCGGCTACACCTTC.

In DNA form, the CDR3 reads TGCGCCAGCAGCCAGGGGCGGATGGGGGCCTACAATGAGCAGTTCTTC. This translates into CASSQGRMGAYNEQFF. The genes are TRBV4-1 and TRBJ2-1; D possibly matches TRBD1 or TRBD2 (5 bases each). Germline loops: CDR1 MGHRA, CDR2 YSYEKL. The CDR3 length is 16 residues. Deletions cut 3 bases from V and 2 bases from J, with 14 bases between.

The CDR3, as DNA: TGTGCCAGCAGTGAGAGGACTAGCGGGGCTTCATATACGCAGTATTTT. This codes for CASSERTSGASYTQYF. V and J are TRBV6-4 and TRBJ2-3; 12 bases fit TRBD2. V shed 3 bases, J shed 7 bases, and the junction held 8 bases outside the gene matches. The V gene's germline CDR1 is MRHNA and CDR2 SNTAGT. This CDR3 is built from 16 residues.

The count of this clonotype is one. V gene TRBV4-1 combines with J gene TRBJ2-1, with D tentatively TRBD2 (6 bases). CDR1 is MGHRA, CDR2 YSYEKL, per germline. V lost 1 base and J 4 bases, leaving 11 bases between the germline ends. CDR3 length: 15 residues. CDR3 nucleotides: TGCGCCAGCAGCCAAGTGGGGACTCAGTACAATGAGCAGTTCTTC. Its protein product is CASSQVGTQYNEQFF.

The chain has TRBV7-9 and TRBJ2-2; D gene unclear. Trimming pared 5 bases from V and 4 bases from J, leaving 8 bases between. The CDR3 is made up of 13 amino acids. The V gene's germline CDR1 is SEHNR and CDR2 FQNEAQ (reference sequence). The CDR3 is CASSPTATGELFF. The CDR3 DNA is TGTGCCAGCAGCCCCACGGCCACCGGGGAGCTGTTTTTT.